This T cell receptor (beta chain) emerged from a study of PD-1 blockade in classical Hodgkin lymphoma. The overall study: Each patient was given nivolumab 3 mg/kg through a vein every 2 weeks.

Method: immunoSEQ multiplex PCR; TCRdb's copy keeps in-frame clones and lacks some. The sample records about 100,000 clones, 65% to 85% being singletons. Every patient relapsed after autologous stem cell transplantation, and brentuximab vedotin exposure varied. Reported best responses ranged across complete response, partial response or progressive disease. Germline V gene data show CDR1 as LNHDA and CDR2 as SQIVND (reference sequence). CDR3 length: 19 amino acids. Trimming removed 6 bases at V and 1 base at J, with 24 bases between. This chain uses TRBV19 with TRBJ2-2; D possibly corresponds to TRBD1 (5 bases). This sequence was found in a human donor with classical Hodgkin lymphoma. The sequencing here drew on peripheral blood mononuclear cells (PBMCs), taken at baseline. The CDR3 here is CASRGVSLRPLWNTGELFF. In DNA form, the CDR3 reads TGTGCCAGTAGAGGGGTATCTTTGCGGCCCCTTTGGAACACCGGGGAGCTGTTTTTT.